This T cell receptor beta chain was observed in a study of T cells in Graves' hyperthyroidism and ophthalmopathy. As concerns this clonotype: What it binds is not known.

Points from the study as a whole: A model using 13 V-J features told ophthalmopathy apart from stable hyperthyroidism.

Germline V CDR1 and CDR2: MNHNS, SASEGT. This CDR3 has 15 residues. V dropped 5 bases and J dropped 4 bases, with 14 bases sitting between them. The authors took PBMCs from 10 ml fresh peripheral blood. RNA transcripts served as the template for amplifying TCR beta CDR3 regions. Primed by the HTBI set, a first-round RT-PCR was run on the TCR CDR3. TCRdb passed the multiplex PCR reads through MiXCR, listing each CDR3 protein once. The sample has about 400,000 distinct CDR3 sequences, 13% to 15% seen once. The sequenced sample was blood. The chain employs TRBV6-1 and TRBJ1-4; D gene ambiguous. This sequence was found in a woman aged 25-40 years with Graves' ophthalmopathy. The CDR3 loop is CASSRQGLGNEKLFF. The CDR3 nucleotides are TGTGCCAGCAGTCGACAAGGCCTTGGTAATGAAAAACTGTTTTTT.